This TCR beta chain was obtained from a study of blood T cells in healthy people across ages. Next came a second PCR, run for roughly 6 to 11 cycles, which used a sample-barcoded 5' primer along with a J-beta primer mix. Each CDR3 protein is one row after TCRdb ran MiXCR on the 5' RACE reads. The sample records more than 650,000 distinct CDR3 sequences, 40% to 65% being singletons. This CDR3 has 12 amino acids. The V and J ends lost 8 bases and 6 bases respectively, with 11 bases between them. The sample consisted of blood. V usage is TRBV12-3 or TRBV12-4 and J usage is TRBJ2-1; unclear D gene. This receptor was identified in an elderly man in good health. CDR3 coding DNA: TGTGCCAGCGGGTTCCCGGCCAATGAGCAGTTCTTC. Amino acid sequence: CASGFPANEQFF.